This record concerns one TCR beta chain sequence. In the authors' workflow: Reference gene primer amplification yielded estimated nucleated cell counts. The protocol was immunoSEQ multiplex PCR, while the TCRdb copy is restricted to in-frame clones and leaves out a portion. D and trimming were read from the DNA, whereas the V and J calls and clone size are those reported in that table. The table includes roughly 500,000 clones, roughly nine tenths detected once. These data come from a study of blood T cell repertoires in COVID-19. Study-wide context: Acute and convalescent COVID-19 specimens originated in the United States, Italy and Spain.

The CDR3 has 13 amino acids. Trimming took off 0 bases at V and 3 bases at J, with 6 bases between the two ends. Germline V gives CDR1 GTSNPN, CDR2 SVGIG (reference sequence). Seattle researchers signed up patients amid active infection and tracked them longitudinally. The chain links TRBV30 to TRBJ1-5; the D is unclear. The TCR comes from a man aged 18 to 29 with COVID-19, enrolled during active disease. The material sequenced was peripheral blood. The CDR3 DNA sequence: TGTGCCTGGAGTGTTGGGCTCAATCAGCCCCAGCATTTT. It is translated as CAWSVGLNQPQHF. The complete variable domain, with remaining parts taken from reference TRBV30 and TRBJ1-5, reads SQTIHQWPATLVQPVGSPLSLECTVEGTSNPNLYWYRQAAGRGLQLLFYSVGIGQISSEVPQNLSASRPQDRQFILSSKKLLLSDSGFYLCAWSVGLNQPQHFGDGTRLSIL.